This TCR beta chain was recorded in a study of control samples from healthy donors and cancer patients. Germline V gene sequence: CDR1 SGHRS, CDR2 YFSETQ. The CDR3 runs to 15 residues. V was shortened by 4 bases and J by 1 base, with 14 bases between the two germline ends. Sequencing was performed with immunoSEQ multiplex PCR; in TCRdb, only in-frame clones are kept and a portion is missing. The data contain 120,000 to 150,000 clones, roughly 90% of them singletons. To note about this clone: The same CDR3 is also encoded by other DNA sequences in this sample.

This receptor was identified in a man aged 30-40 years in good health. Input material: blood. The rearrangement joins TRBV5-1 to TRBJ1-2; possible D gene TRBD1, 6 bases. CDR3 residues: CASSIGGANNYGYTF. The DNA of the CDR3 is TGCGCCAGCAGCATCGGGGGCGCCAATAACTATGGCTACACCTTC.